This is a list of T cell receptor beta chains from one sample in a study of T cells after somatic rescue of genetic block. Only in-frame clones appear in the TCRdb table, and some are missing; sequencing was by immunoSEQ multiplex PCR. The table shows roughly 11,000 clones, with less than 80% occurring only once. Sequenced: peripheral blood mononuclear cells (PBMCs). Receptors originate from a boy aged 10-17 years. CDR3s include the opening cysteine and the closing phenylalanine or tryptophan. The D gene is left open where the match is weak. The size field is filled for only some rows; it gives once, few, many or a size class.

d_gene: NA; j_gene: TRBJ1-4; v_gene: TRBV7-9; abundance: NA; CDR3nt: TGTGCCAGCAGCAATGCAGGGACGGTCCCTAATGAAAAACTGTTTTTT; CDR3aa: CASSNAGTVPNEKLFF
d_gene: NA; j_gene: TRBJ1-2; v_gene: TRBV4-3; abundance: few; CDR3nt: TGCGCCAGCAGCCAAGATGAGGTGAGGCAAATCTATGGCTACACCTTC; CDR3aa: CASSQDEVRQIYGYTF
d_gene: TRBD1; j_gene: TRBJ2-7; v_gene: TRBV6-1; abundance: NA; CDR3nt: TGTGCCAGCAGTGCGGACAGGGAATCCTACGAGCAGTACTTC; CDR3aa: CASSADRESYEQYF
d_gene: NA; j_gene: TRBJ2-5; v_gene: TRBV2; abundance: NA; CDR3nt: TGTGCCAGCAGGCGCCAAGAGACCCAGTACTTC; CDR3aa: CASRRQETQYF
d_gene: NA; j_gene: TRBJ2-1; v_gene: TRBV11-2; abundance: NA; CDR3nt: TGTGCCAGCAGCAGGAATGTTGGCCTCAGGGGCAATGAGCAGTTCTTC; CDR3aa: CASSRNVGLRGNEQFF
d_gene: NA; j_gene: TRBJ2-3; v_gene: TRBV7-2; abundance: NA; CDR3nt: TGTGCCAGCAGCTTAGTTGACCTGGGAGCCGTCAGGGGTACGCAGTATTTT; CDR3aa: CASSLVDLGAVRGTQYF
d_gene: TRBD2; j_gene: TRBJ2-1; v_gene: TRBV11-3; abundance: NA; CDR3nt: TGTGCCAGCAGCACCCGCGGGAGTGCCACCCCAGAGCAGTTCTTC; CDR3aa: CASSTRGSATPEQFF
d_gene: NA; j_gene: TRBJ1-1; v_gene: TRBV7-3; abundance: NA; CDR3nt: TGTGCCGCTCGAGGCTACACTGAAGCTTTCTTT; CDR3aa: CAARGYTEAFF
d_gene: TRBD1; j_gene: TRBJ1-2; v_gene: TRBV7-9; abundance: NA; CDR3nt: TGTGCCAGCAGCGCCCGAACCCAACAGGGGGGTAACTATGGCTACACCTTC; CDR3aa: CASSARTQQGGNYGYTF
d_gene: NA; j_gene: TRBJ2-5; v_gene: TRBV14; abundance: NA; CDR3nt: TGTGCCAGCAGCCAAGATCGTACTGGGCGGGGAAGATGGGGAGAGACCCAGTACTTC; CDR3aa: CASSQDRTGRGRWGETQYF
d_gene: NA; j_gene: TRBJ1-4; v_gene: TRBV27; abundance: NA; CDR3nt: TGTGCCAGCAGTTTATACTCCACGCGGGGGGGTGAAAAACTGTTTTTT; CDR3aa: CASSLYSTRGGEKLFF
d_gene: NA; j_gene: TRBJ2-7; v_gene: TRBV7-2; abundance: NA; CDR3nt: TGTGCCAGCAGCTTAGTAGGAGGGGTGAACTACGAGCAGTACTTC; CDR3aa: CASSLVGGVNYEQYF
d_gene: NA; j_gene: TRBJ2-1; v_gene: TRBV9; abundance: NA; CDR3nt: TGTGCCAGCAGCCCTCTTGGTTGGGGCGGTGAGCAGTTCTTC; CDR3aa: CASSPLGWGGEQFF
d_gene: NA; j_gene: TRBJ1-1; v_gene: TRBV5-8; abundance: NA; CDR3nt: TGTGCCAGCAGCTTGGCAGCGCGAGACACTGAAGCTTTCTTT; CDR3aa: CASSLAARDTEAFF
d_gene: TRBD1; j_gene: TRBJ2-1; v_gene: TRBV7-3; abundance: NA; CDR3nt: TGTGCCAGCAGCCCAGTAGGGACAGGGTTTGATGAGCAGTTCTTC; CDR3aa: CASSPVGTGFDEQFF
d_gene: NA; j_gene: TRBJ1-1; v_gene: TRBV5-1; abundance: medium-sized; CDR3nt: TGCGCCAGCAGCTTGGATGGAGGGGACCTAAACACTGAAGCTTTCTTT; CDR3aa: CASSLDGGDLNTEAFF
d_gene: NA; j_gene: TRBJ1-5; v_gene: TRBV11-2; abundance: NA; CDR3nt: TGTGCCAGCAGTGTATCGGTGGGCGAGCCCCAGCATTTT; CDR3aa: CASSVSVGEPQHF
d_gene: NA; j_gene: TRBJ2-7; v_gene: TRBV10-1; abundance: NA; CDR3nt: TGCGCCAGCAGTGATCGACGGCAGGGGGGCTACGAGCAGTACTTC; CDR3aa: CASSDRRQGGYEQYF
d_gene: NA; j_gene: TRBJ2-3; v_gene: TRBV9; abundance: few; CDR3nt: TGTGCCAGCGCCCGTCTAACAGATACGCAGTATTTT; CDR3aa: CASARLTDTQYF
d_gene: TRBD2; j_gene: TRBJ2-3; v_gene: TRBV11-2; abundance: NA; CDR3nt: TGTGCCAGCAGCTTATACGGGAGGCCTCCTAATACGCAGTATTTT; CDR3aa: CASSLYGRPPNTQYF
d_gene: NA; j_gene: TRBJ1-2; v_gene: TRBV4-3; abundance: once; CDR3nt: TGCGCCAGCAGCCAAGATGTGGGGACGAACCTTGATGGCTACACCTTC; CDR3aa: CASSQDVGTNLDGYTF
d_gene: NA; j_gene: TRBJ2-7; v_gene: TRBV4-2; abundance: NA; CDR3nt: TGTGCCAGCAGCCAAGACCGGACGTGGTCCCACGAGCAGTACTTC; CDR3aa: CASSQDRTWSHEQYF
d_gene: NA; j_gene: TRBJ1-2; v_gene: TRBV19; abundance: NA; CDR3nt: TGTGCCAGTAGTATAAGTGCCCAGTATGGCTACACCTTC; CDR3aa: CASSISAQYGYTF
d_gene: NA; j_gene: TRBJ2-5; v_gene: TRBV14; abundance: NA; CDR3nt: TGTGCCAGCAGCCCAAGGATCGGGGGGACCCAGTACTTC; CDR3aa: CASSPRIGGTQYF
d_gene: NA; j_gene: TRBJ2-7; v_gene: TRBV5-1; abundance: NA; CDR3nt: TGCGCCAGCAGCTTGCAGGCTCTCTCCTACGAGCAGTACTTC; CDR3aa: CASSLQALSYEQYF
d_gene: NA; j_gene: TRBJ2-2; v_gene: TRBV9; abundance: NA; CDR3nt: TGTGCCAGCAGCGCTACCATGACCCTTGCCGGGGAGCTGTTTTTT; CDR3aa: CASSATMTLAGELFF
d_gene: NA; j_gene: TRBJ2-5; v_gene: TRBV2; abundance: NA; CDR3nt: TGTGCCAGCAACAGAGAGGGGGAGACCCAGTACTTC; CDR3aa: CASNREGETQYF
d_gene: TRBD2; j_gene: TRBJ2-1; v_gene: TRBV7-3; abundance: few; CDR3nt: TGTGCCAGCAGCTCTCGGGGGGGACGGAATGAGCAGTTCTTC; CDR3aa: CASSSRGGRNEQFF
d_gene: NA; j_gene: TRBJ1-6; v_gene: TRBV7-2; abundance: NA; CDR3nt: TGTGCCAGCAGCTTCCTGGGTTCACCCCTCCACTTT; CDR3aa: CASSFLGSPLHF
d_gene: NA; j_gene: TRBJ2-7; v_gene: TRBV11-3; abundance: NA; CDR3nt: TGTGCCAGTAGTAGGGGTTTGAAGGGAGAGCAGTACTTC; CDR3aa: CASSRGLKGEQYF
d_gene: TRBD1; j_gene: TRBJ1-4; v_gene: TRBV10-3; abundance: NA; CDR3nt: TGTGCCATCAGTGCCTCGGACAGGGTCGGGGAAAAACTGTTTTTT; CDR3aa: CAISASDRVGEKLFF
d_gene: NA; j_gene: TRBJ2-4; v_gene: TRBV19; abundance: few; CDR3nt: TGTGCCAGTAGTATGCCGGTTGTGGGGGTTGTTTGGGAAGGCAAAAACATTCAGTACTTC; CDR3aa: CASSMPVVGVVWEGKNIQYF
d_gene: TRBD1; j_gene: TRBJ1-2; v_gene: TRBV2; abundance: once; CDR3nt: TGTGCCAGCAAGGGGGCCGACTATGGCTACACCTTC; CDR3aa: CASKGADYGYTF
d_gene: NA; j_gene: TRBJ2-1; v_gene: TRBV28; abundance: NA; CDR3nt: TGTGCCAGCAGTATTACTAGTTACAATGAGCAGTTCTTC; CDR3aa: CASSITSYNEQFF
d_gene: NA; j_gene: TRBJ2-7; v_gene: TRBV28; abundance: NA; CDR3nt: TGTGCCAGCAGCGGAGCCGGGACTGTAAGCTCCTACGAGCAGTACTTC; CDR3aa: CASSGAGTVSSYEQYF
d_gene: NA; j_gene: TRBJ1-2; v_gene: TRBV4-1; abundance: few; CDR3nt: TGCGCCAGCAGCCAAGATCCGATTTCTGGTTACTTGAGGTTTGGCTACACCTTC; CDR3aa: CASSQDPISGYLRFGYTF
d_gene: TRBD1; j_gene: TRBJ1-1; v_gene: TRBV6-6; abundance: NA; CDR3nt: TGTGCCAGCAGTATCCGACAGGGGATGAACACTGAAGCTTTCTTT; CDR3aa: CASSIRQGMNTEAFF
d_gene: NA; j_gene: TRBJ1-2; v_gene: TRBV20-1; abundance: NA; CDR3nt: TGCAGTCCATGGGAGGGTACTGGCTACACCTTC; CDR3aa: CSPWEGTGYTF
d_gene: NA; j_gene: TRBJ2-1; v_gene: TRBV27; abundance: NA; CDR3nt: TGTGCCAGCGGGGGTACCGACGGGGAGCAGTTCTTC; CDR3aa: CASGGTDGEQFF
d_gene: NA; j_gene: TRBJ2-2; v_gene: TRBV27; abundance: NA; CDR3nt: TGTGCCAGCAGTTTTACCAACACCGGGGAGCTGTTTTTT; CDR3aa: CASSFTNTGELFF
d_gene: NA; j_gene: TRBJ2-7; v_gene: TRBV15; abundance: NA; CDR3nt: TGTGCCACCAGCCGGCAGGGTGCTTCCTACGAGCAGTACTTC; CDR3aa: CATSRQGASYEQYF
d_gene: NA; j_gene: TRBJ2-2; v_gene: TRBV27; abundance: NA; CDR3nt: TGTGCCAGTCCGCCTTGGGGGGGCCCCGGGGAGCTGTTTTTT; CDR3aa: CASPPWGGPGELFF
d_gene: NA; j_gene: TRBJ2-5; v_gene: TRBV28; abundance: NA; CDR3nt: TGTGCCAGCAGTGTCAGCGACGAGCAAGAGACCCAGTACTTC; CDR3aa: CASSVSDEQETQYF
d_gene: NA; j_gene: TRBJ1-1; v_gene: TRBV4-3; abundance: NA; CDR3nt: TGCGCCAGCAGCCAAAGCCTGTGGGATGGGGGATACACTGAAGCTTTCTTT; CDR3aa: CASSQSLWDGGYTEAFF
d_gene: NA; j_gene: TRBJ2-7; v_gene: TRBV10-2; abundance: NA; CDR3nt: TGCGCCAGCAGCCCTAGCGTTGTTGGGGTACTGACCTACTACGAGCAGTACTTC; CDR3aa: CASSPSVVGVLTYYEQYF
d_gene: NA; j_gene: TRBJ2-7; v_gene: TRBV6-5; abundance: NA; CDR3nt: TGTGCCAGCACCCCGTGGGCAGGGAGCCACGAGCAGTACTTC; CDR3aa: CASTPWAGSHEQYF
d_gene: NA; j_gene: TRBJ1-2; v_gene: TRBV6-1; abundance: NA; CDR3nt: TGTGCCAGCAGTGTCGCCAGTGCATCCTATGGCTACACCTTC; CDR3aa: CASSVASASYGYTF
d_gene: TRBD1; j_gene: TRBJ1-6; v_gene: TRBV4-2; abundance: few; CDR3nt: TGTGCCAGCAGCCAAGAGGACAGGGTGGTTAATTCACCCCTCCACTTT; CDR3aa: CASSQEDRVVNSPLHF
d_gene: TRBD2; j_gene: TRBJ2-2; v_gene: TRBV6-1; abundance: NA; CDR3nt: TGTGCCAGCAGTGCCGGGACTAAGAACACCGGGGAGCTGTTTTTT; CDR3aa: CASSAGTKNTGELFF
d_gene: NA; j_gene: TRBJ2-7; v_gene: TRBV19; abundance: few; CDR3nt: TGTGCCAGTAGTATGGGCAGGGAGGAAGACGAGCAGTACTTC; CDR3aa: CASSMGREEDEQYF
d_gene: TRBD1; j_gene: TRBJ1-4; v_gene: TRBV2; abundance: once; CDR3nt: TGTGCCAGCGGGCTACAGGGGGCGAAGAATGAAAAACTGTTTTTT; CDR3aa: CASGLQGAKNEKLFF
d_gene: NA; j_gene: TRBJ2-4; v_gene: TRBV29-1; abundance: NA; CDR3nt: TGCAGCACCTATCGGGACCCTGAAAACATTCAGTACTTC; CDR3aa: CSTYRDPENIQYF
d_gene: NA; j_gene: TRBJ1-2; v_gene: TRBV5-1; abundance: NA; CDR3nt: TGCGCCAGCAGCCCCAACGCCGCCTATGGCTACACCTTC; CDR3aa: CASSPNAAYGYTF
d_gene: TRBD2; j_gene: TRBJ2-7; v_gene: TRBV6-5; abundance: NA; CDR3nt: TGTGCCAGCAGTGGAGGGACTAGCCACGAGCAGTACTTC; CDR3aa: CASSGGTSHEQYF
d_gene: NA; j_gene: TRBJ1-2; v_gene: TRBV2; abundance: NA; CDR3nt: TGTGCCAGCAGTGGAGCGGTAGATAACTATGGCTACACCTTC; CDR3aa: CASSGAVDNYGYTF
d_gene: NA; j_gene: TRBJ2-3; v_gene: TRBV2; abundance: NA; CDR3nt: TGTGCCAGCACCCGAGGGCACACAGATACGCAGTATTTT; CDR3aa: CASTRGHTDTQYF
d_gene: TRBD1; j_gene: TRBJ1-5; v_gene: TRBV15; abundance: NA; CDR3nt: TGTGCCACCAGCAGAGATTCTTCAGACAGGGAGAGGAATCAGCCCCAGCATTTT; CDR3aa: CATSRDSSDRERNQPQHF